Below are 14 T cell receptor beta chains sequenced from a single sample in a study of T cells after yellow fever vaccination. TCRdb called the 5' RACE reads again in MiXCR, with one record for every CDR3 protein. Altogether about 220,000 distinct CDR3 sequences are present, more than 3% being singletons, with the ten largest covering 3.2%. The specimen comprised CD4+ T cells sorted from PBMCs, sampled 10 days after the yellow fever booster vaccination. Source of these receptors: a man younger than 35 who received the YFV17D yellow fever vaccine.

This clonotype was seen at least ten times. The CDR3 spells CASSKRPIPGTEAFF. DNA of the CDR3: TGTGCCAGCAGTAAGCGTCCCATTCCTGGCACTGAAGCTTTCTTT. V usage is TRBV6-5 and J usage is TRBJ1-1; D is unclear. Trimming cost V 5 bases and J 4 bases, with 17 bases left between them. The germline gives CDR1 MNHEY, CDR2 SVGAGI. This CDR3 comprises 15 residues.

This clonotype came up many times. The chain is built from TRBV5-4 and TRBJ2-5; a weak D match, TRBD2 (7 bases). This CDR3 comprises 14 residues. V was pared by 0 bases and J by 5 bases, with 11 bases between. Germline lookup yields CDR1 SGHNT and CDR2 YYREEE (reference sequence). This CDR3 reads CASSLAGGRETQYF. CDR3 DNA sequence: TGTGCCAGCAGCTTGGCGGGGGGCCGGGAGACCCAGTACTTC.

This clonotype was observed a handful of times. V is TRBV3-1 and J is TRBJ1-3; D remains unclear. The CDR3 is made up of 13 amino acids. V lost 3 bases to trimming and J lost 8 bases, with 11 bases between them. Germline V gives CDR1 LGHDT, CDR2 YNNKEL (reference sequence). This CDR3 is CASSQRDADTIYF. CDR3 DNA sequence: TGTGCCAGCAGCCAGAGGGATGCGGACACCATATATTTT.

Ten or more counts support this clonotype. The chain has TRBV12-3 or TRBV12-4 and TRBJ2-1; D is unclear. V was pared by 3 bases and J by 4 bases, with 7 bases between. This CDR3 spans 13 amino acids. Written as DNA, the CDR3 is TGTGCCAGCAGTTTCTTGTCATACAATGAGCAGTTCTTC. Translated: CASSFLSYNEQFF.

This clonotype was seen repeatedly, ten times or more. The V call is TRBV19, the J call TRBJ2-7; D is unresolved. Germline loops: CDR1 LNHDA, CDR2 SQIVND (reference sequence). The V gene lost 3 bases and the J gene lost 6 bases, with 12 bases spanning the gap. The CDR3 covers 13 residues. Here the CDR3 DNA reads TGTGCCAGTAGTATCGCCTATCTAACCGAGCAGTACGTC. Translation: CASSIAYLTEQYV.

This chain connects TRBV20-1 to TRBJ1-5; 7 nucleotides line up with TRBD1. The V segment lost 5 bases and the J segment 3 bases; nucleotides outside the gene matches: 7. Germline V CDR1 and CDR2: DFQATT, SNEGSKA (reference sequence). The CDR3 runs 14 residues. As DNA, the CDR3 is TGCAGTGCTTCTAGGGGGCAAGTCAATCAGCCCCAGCATTTT. Protein product: CSASRGQVNQPQHF.

The rearrangement joins TRBV3-1 to TRBJ1-5; 9 bases map to TRBD1. V shed 1 base, J shed 4 bases, and the junction held 5 bases outside the gene matches. The length of the CDR3 is 16 residues. Germline V gives CDR1 LGHDT, CDR2 YNNKEL (reference sequence). CDR3 in DNA: TGTGCCAGCAGCCAAGCCGGGACAGGGTTTAATCAGCCCCAGCATTTT. Amino acids: CASSQAGTGFNQPQHF.

In this sample, this clonotype turned up a few times. The chain recombines TRBV28 with TRBJ1-5; a possible D gene is TRBD1 (5 bases). Germline loops: CDR1 MDHEN, CDR2 SYDVKM. Trimming took 6 bases from V and 2 from J, leaving 8 bases between them. This CDR3 is 13 amino acids long. For the CDR3, the DNA is TGTGCCAGCAGGACAGACGGCAATCAGCCCCAGCATTTT. It specifies CASRTDGNQPQHF.

This clonotype was observed a few times. This sequence joins TRBV12-3 or TRBV12-4 and TRBJ1-5, with TRBD1 matching over 7 bases. The CDR3 is 14 amino acids. J gave up 3 bases and V 6 bases, and 5 bases lay outside the gene matches. CDR3 nucleotides: TGTGCCAGCAGACTAGGACAGGACAATCAGCCCCAGCATTTT. It specifies CASRLGQDNQPQHF.

This clonotype came up many times. This chain joins TRBV20-1 and TRBJ2-3; D possibly corresponds to TRBD2 (6 bases). Germline CDR1 and CDR2: DFQATT and SNEGSKA (reference sequence). V lost 5 bases, J lost 5 bases, and 17 bases lay in between. CDR3 length: 14 residues. CDR3 residues: CSARRAGPLDTQYF. As DNA, the CDR3 is TGCAGTGCTCGGCGGGCGGGGCCCTTAGATACGCAGTATTTT.

The sample holds many counts of this clonotype. The chain recombines TRBV7-8 with TRBJ2-7; either TRBD1 or TRBD2 may fit D (5 bases each). The CDR3 sequence is 13 residues long. Trimming removed 4 bases from V and 2 bases from J, with 9 bases in between. Germline V gene lookup returns CDR1 SGHVS and CDR2 FQNEAQ. The DNA of the CDR3 is TGTGCCAGCAGCTCTTGGGGGACCTACGAGCAGTACGTC. Translating gives CASSSWGTYEQYV.

This chain connects TRBV14 to TRBJ2-5, with 7 bases lining up with TRBD2. Trimming took 8 bases from V and 3 from J; bases not matched to a gene: 18. Germline V gene lookup returns CDR1 SGHDN and CDR2 FVKESK. This CDR3 has 17 amino acids. In DNA, the CDR3 is TGTGCCAGCGCACCTAATAGGCTGCAAGCGGGGAAAGAGACCCAGTACTTC. It is translated as CASAPNRLQAGKETQYF.

This clonotype was recorded a few times. This sequence joins TRBV12-3 or TRBV12-4 and TRBJ1-5; no firm D call. The V gene lost 5 bases and the J gene lost 5 bases, with 10 bases spanning the gap. The CDR3 runs to 13 residues. The CDR3 region has the DNA TGTGCCAGCAGTAGAGAGGAGTATCAGCCCCAGCATTTT. This translates into CASSREEYQPQHF.

The V and J genes are TRBV28 and TRBJ2-3; 8 bases map to TRBD1. CDR1 and CDR2 (germline): MDHEN, SYDVKM. V shed 4 bases and J 4 bases; nucleotides not matched to a gene: 7. The CDR3 consists of 15 residues. The CDR3, as DNA: TGTGCCAGCAGTTCCGCGCAGGGGGCCCCAGATACGCAGTATTTT. Its protein product is CASSSAQGAPDTQYF.